One and the same sample provided the 16 T cell receptor beta chains below, sequenced in a study of blood T cell repertoires in COVID-19. Some clones are missing from TCRdb's copy, which holds only in-frame ones; the method was immunoSEQ multiplex PCR. The sample consists of around 180,000 clones, approximately 85% of them appearing once. The sequenced sample was peripheral blood. The receptors were sampled from a human donor with active or convalescent COVID-19. The donor label of this sample is uncertain.

This sequence joins TRBV5-4 and TRBJ1-4; TRBD1 might be the D (6 bases). CDR1 SGHNT and CDR2 YYREEE come from the germline V gene (reference sequence). The CDR3 extends over 13 amino acids. V shed 4 bases and J shed 7 bases, with 11 bases lying between them. The CDR3 protein is CASSLQGGEKLFF. CDR3 sequence (DNA): TGTGCCAGCAGCCTACAGGGTGGTGAAAAACTGTTTTTT. The whole variable domain, remainder taken from reference TRBV5-4 and TRBJ1-4, is ETGVTQSPTHLIKTRGQQVTLRCSSQSGHNTVSWYQQALGQGPQFIFQYYREEENGRGNFPPRFSGLQFPNYSSELNVNALELDDSALYLCASSLQGGEKLFFGSGTQLSVL.

This clone was counted once. The V and J genes are TRBV12-5 and TRBJ1-1; TRBD1 is a possible D gene (6 bases). Trimming pared 6 bases from V and 1 base from J, leaving 12 bases between. Per the germline V gene, CDR1 is LGHNT and CDR2 is FRNRAP. The CDR3 spans 14 residues. In DNA form, the CDR3 reads TGTGCTAGTGGACCTCGGACAGAGAACACTGAAGCTTTCTTT. Protein: CASGPRTENTEAFF.

The chain couples TRBV27 to TRBJ2-3, with a weak D call TRBD2 (5 bases). The V gene's germline CDR1 is MNHEY and CDR2 SMNVEV (reference sequence). The CDR3 consists of 15 residues. Trimming shortened V by 7 bases and J by 1 base, and 15 bases separated the two germline ends. The CDR3 sequence: CASKGAHGRTDTQYF. The CDR3 bases are TGTGCCAGCAAGGGAGCTCACGGGCGCACAGATACGCAGTATTTT.

The V call is TRBV4-1, the J call TRBJ2-7; tentatively, D is TRBD2 (6 bases). The CDR3 has 16 amino acids. Germline assignment: CDR1 MGHRA and CDR2 YSYEKL. V was trimmed by 1 base and J by 4 bases, leaving 17 bases between them. The CDR3 here is CASSQARLGGTYEQYF. In nucleotides, the CDR3 is TGCGCCAGCAGCCAAGCTCGACTAGGCGGGACGTACGAGCAGTACTTC.

This chain uses TRBV7-2 with TRBJ2-3, with 8 bases that match TRBD2. J lost 7 bases, V lost 5 bases, and 11 bases had no gene match. Germline lookup yields CDR1 SGHTA and CDR2 FQGNSA. The CDR3 loop spans 15 amino acids. The CDR3 region is CASSAPSGWENTQYF. CDR3 DNA sequence: TGTGCCAGCAGCGCACCTAGCGGGTGGGAAAATACGCAGTATTTT.

This chain uses TRBV4-2 with TRBJ1-5, with 7 bases that match TRBD1. The CDR3 consists of 18 residues. Germline values: CDR1 LGHNA, CDR2 YNFKEQ. J was trimmed by 1 base and V by 0 bases; bases with no gene match: 9. DNA of the CDR3: TGTGCCAGCAGCCAAGACGGAGGGGGCGGGAGGAGCAATCAGCCCCAGCATTTT. Encoded protein: CASSQDGGGGRSNQPQHF.

The V and J genes are TRBV7-2 and TRBJ1-2, with D unclear. The CDR3 loop spans 16 amino acids. Trimming shortened V by 2 bases and J by 5 bases, and 18 bases separated the two germline ends. Germline V gene lookup returns CDR1 SGHTA and CDR2 FQGNSA. CDR3 nucleotides: TGTGCCAGCAGCTTACAGACTCCCGTCGATGTTTATGGCTACACCTTC. Its protein product is CASSLQTPVDVYGYTF. Complete variable domain (other parts from reference TRBV7-2 and TRBJ1-2): GAGVSQSPSNKVTEKGKDVELRCDPISGHTALYWYRQSLGQGLEFLIYFQGNSAPDKSGLPSDRFSAERTGGSVSTLTIQRTQQEDSAVYLCASSLQTPVDVYGYTFGSGTRLTVV.

The V gene is TRBV9, the J gene TRBJ2-1; TRBD2 matches at 11 bases. This CDR3 has 17 residues. Germline-derived CDR1 and CDR2 are SGDLS and YYNGEE. With 1 base clipped from V and 10 bases from J, the junction kept 13 bases outside the gene matches. CDR3 region: CASSVRGTSGPDGEQFF. In nucleotides, the CDR3 is TGTGCCAGCAGCGTACGGGGGACTAGCGGACCTGATGGGGAGCAGTTCTTC.

The chain carries TRBV5-4 and TRBJ2-1; TRBD2 might be the D (6 bases). Per germline, CDR1 SGHNT and CDR2 YYREEE (reference sequence). The V gene lost 1 base and the J gene lost 0 bases, with 8 bases spanning the gap. This CDR3 is built from 15 residues. CDR3 residues: CASSLFSGSYNEQFF. The CDR3 nucleotides read TGTGCCAGCAGCTTGTTTAGCGGCTCCTACAATGAGCAGTTCTTC.

This rearrangement joins TRBV6-5 to TRBJ1-2, with 7 bases that match TRBD1. In germline, CDR1 is MNHEY, CDR2 SVGAGI. After removal of 6 bases from V and 8 bases from J, the junction contained 9 bases not matched to a gene. The CDR3 has 13 amino acids. The DNA of the CDR3 is TGTGCCAGCAGAGCCGACAGGGCCTGGGGCTACACCTTC. Protein sequence: CASRADRAWGYTF.

The chain is built from TRBV5-6 and TRBJ2-1; the D gene is possibly TRBD2 (6 bases). Germline V gene lookup returns CDR1 SGHDT and CDR2 YYEEEE. Trimming removed 7 bases from V and 7 bases from J, with 15 bases in between. CDR3 length: 13 amino acids. DNA of the CDR3: TGTGCCAGCTGGATTTGGGGGAGGAATGAGCAGTTCTTC. This encodes CASWIWGRNEQFF. The variable domain in full, completed from reference TRBV5-6 and TRBJ2-1, reads DAGVTQSPTHLIKTRGQQVTLRCSPKSGHDTVSWYQQALGQGPQFIFQYYEEEERQRGNFPDRFSGHQFPNYSSELNVNALLLGDSALYLCASWIWGRNEQFFGPGTRLTVL.

V is TRBV12-5 and J is TRBJ2-5, with 14 bases identical to TRBD2. Germline V gene lookup returns CDR1 LGHNT and CDR2 FRNRAP. The CDR3 is 15 residues long. The V segment lost 11 bases and the J segment 5 bases; nucleotides outside the gene matches: 10. Written as DNA, the CDR3 is TGTGCTTCTAGACTAGCGGGGGGGCCGGGGGAGACCCAGTACTTC. Its translation is CASRLAGGPGETQYF.

CDR3 loop: CASSQGTSGGSYEQYF. The CDR3 region has the DNA TGCGCCAGCAGCCAAGGGACTAGCGGGGGGTCCTACGAGCAGTACTTC. The gene calls are TRBV4-3 and TRBJ2-7; TRBD2 aligns across 14 bases. Germline lookup yields CDR1 LGHNA and CDR2 YSLEER. V lost 1 base to trimming and J lost 1 base; unmatched junction nucleotides: 0. This CDR3 has 16 amino acids.

The rearrangement links TRBV11-2 to TRBJ2-1; 15 bases agree with TRBD2. CDR3 size: 16 residues. CDR1 is SGHAT, CDR2 FQNNGV, per germline. With V trimmed by 5 bases and J by 9 bases, 8 bases remained unmatched. The CDR3 bases are TGTGCCAGCAGCACTGGGACTAGCGGGGGGTATGCTGAGCAGTTCTTC. Residues: CASSTGTSGGYAEQFF.

This clone was recorded a few times. The V call is TRBV5-6, the J call TRBJ1-5, with a possible D match to TRBD1 (5 bases). There are 16 residues in the CDR3. V lost 0 bases to trimming and J lost 4 bases, with 14 bases between them. Germline V lookup: CDR1 SGHDT, CDR2 YYEEEE. The CDR3 here is CASSLGSGTKNQPQHF. For the CDR3, the DNA is TGTGCCAGCAGCTTGGGGTCCGGGACTAAAAATCAGCCCCAGCATTTT. The whole variable domain, filled in from reference TRBV5-6 and TRBJ1-5, reads DAGVTQSPTHLIKTRGQQVTLRCSPKSGHDTVSWYQQALGQGPQFIFQYYEEEERQRGNFPDRFSGHQFPNYSSELNVNALLLGDSALYLCASSLGSGTKNQPQHFGDGTRLSIL.

V usage is TRBV5-4 and J usage is TRBJ2-2; 11 bases are a match to TRBD2. V gave up 3 bases and J gave up 3 bases; unmatched junction bases: 4. This CDR3 region has 16 residues. Looked up from germline, CDR1 is SGHNT and CDR2 is YYREEE (reference sequence). The CDR3 here is CASSSLAGGYTGELFF. In nucleotides, the CDR3 is TGTGCCAGCAGCTCCCTAGCGGGAGGTTACACCGGGGAGCTGTTTTTT. Based on the CDR3 plus reference TRBV5-4 and TRBJ2-2, the full variable domain is ETGVTQSPTHLIKTRGQQVTLRCSSQSGHNTVSWYQQALGQGPQFIFQYYREEENGRGNFPPRFSGLQFPNYSSELNVNALELDDSALYLCASSSLAGGYTGELFFGEGSRLTVL.